This T cell receptor (beta chain) was profiled in a study of siplizumab effects on memory and regulatory T cells. Where a few donor pairs were concerned, the unstimulated naive, memory, effector memory and TEMRA subsets underwent sequencing. Whole-study results and caveats: Reactions containing siplizumab showed mappable alloreactive CD4+ clones averaging approximately 66% Treg-derived, versus about 27% in controls. Left unconfirmed was the suppressive function of proliferating Tregs from siplizumab cultures.

The data were produced by immunoSEQ multiplex PCR, yet TCRdb's version contains in-frame clones alone and is incomplete. The table has about 48,000 clones, roughly nine tenths seen once. Germline V CDR1 and CDR2: MNHEY, SMNVEV (reference sequence). The CDR3 loop spans 14 amino acids. Comment on this clone: Its target is not known.

Sequencing used naive CD8+ T cells sorted from blood. The chain couples TRBV27 to TRBJ2-5; D might be TRBD1 or TRBD2, each matching 5 bases. The J call may be in error: the DNA end matches TRBJ2-7 better. The receptor comes from a human donor in good health. The DNA of the CDR3 is TGTGCCAGCAGTTTATCGCTGGGACCCTACGAGCAGTACTTC. Translation gives CASSLSLGPYEQYF.